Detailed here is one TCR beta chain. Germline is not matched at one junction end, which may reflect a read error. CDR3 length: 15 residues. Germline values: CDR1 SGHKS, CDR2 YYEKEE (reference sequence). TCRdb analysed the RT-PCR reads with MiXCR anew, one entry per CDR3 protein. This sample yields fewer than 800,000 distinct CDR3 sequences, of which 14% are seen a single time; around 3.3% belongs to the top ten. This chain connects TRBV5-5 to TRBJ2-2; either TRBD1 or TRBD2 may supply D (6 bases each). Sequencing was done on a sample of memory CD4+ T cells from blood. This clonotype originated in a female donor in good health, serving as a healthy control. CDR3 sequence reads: CASSFRGTSTEELFF. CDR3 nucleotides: TGTGCCAGCAGCTTCCGCGGGACATCCACCGAGGAGCTGTTTTTT.